Reported below is one T cell receptor beta chain. Its cognate antigen is unknown. The data were taken from a study of vaccination and CD4 T cells after COVID-19. About the study: SARS-CoV-2 was confirmed by nasal swab PCR; disease was mild in under ten, severe in one.

The Oncomine TCR Beta short-read assay was what sequenced the DNA obtained from cultured CD4+ T cells. MiXCR, applied by TCRdb to the PCR reads, yields one record per CDR3 protein. The top ten hold just under 9.5% of the sample, which has approximately 16,000 distinct CDR3 sequences, around 52% seen once. Trimming took off 8 bases at V and 8 bases at J, with 18 bases between the two ends. This CDR3 has 13 amino acids. CDR1 and CDR2 (germline): MDHEN, SYDVKM. The treatment denotes: approximately nine-day PBMC culture with coronavirus spike peptide pools or control peptides (ViraFEST assay). The receptor comes from a human donor who had recovered from COVID-19. The sample taken for sequencing was CD4+ T cells from blood, cultured in vitro. The J gene is TRBJ1-2, the V gene TRBV28, with a possible D match to TRBD1 (5 bases). CDR3 residues: CASAVSLQAGYTF. For the CDR3, the DNA is TGTGCCAGCGCGGTCTCCTTACAGGCGGGCTACACCTTC.